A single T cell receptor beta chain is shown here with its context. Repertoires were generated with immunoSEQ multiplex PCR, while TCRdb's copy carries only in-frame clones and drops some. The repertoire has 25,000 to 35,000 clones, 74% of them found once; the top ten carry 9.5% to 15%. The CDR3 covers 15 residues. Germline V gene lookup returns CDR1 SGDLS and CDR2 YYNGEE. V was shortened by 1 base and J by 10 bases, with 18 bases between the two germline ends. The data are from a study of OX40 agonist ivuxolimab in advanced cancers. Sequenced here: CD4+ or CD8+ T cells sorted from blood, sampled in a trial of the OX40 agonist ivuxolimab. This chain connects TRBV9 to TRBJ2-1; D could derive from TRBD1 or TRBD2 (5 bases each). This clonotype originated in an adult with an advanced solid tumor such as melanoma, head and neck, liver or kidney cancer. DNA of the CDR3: TGTGCCAGCAGCGTATCGGGGCCCAGCATAGGGGAGCAGTTCTTC. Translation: CASSVSGPSIGEQFF.